This T cell receptor beta chain was identified during a study of control samples from healthy donors and cancer patients (dated by TCRdb to the early 2020s). Reading from cysteine to phenylalanine, the CDR3 counts 15 amino acids. Only the CDR3 portion is preserved as DNA: 45 bases, with reading frame beginning at the first base. The germline V gene encodes CDR1 MNHEY and CDR2 SMNVEV (reference sequence). V is clipped by 2 bases and J by 1 base, and the sequence between their germline boundaries is 9 bases long. Notes on this clone: Its antigen is still unknown. One base away there is no much larger clone; base qualities are not given.

Preparation of the library involved the immunoSEQ multiplex PCR assay. In its TCRdb copy, this immuneACCESS table keeps in-frame sequences only and misses some clones. Where compared with another copy, unresolved V genes explain less than half of these, and the others have no known cause. Recorded for this sample are around 95,000 clones; roughly 90% of them occurred a single time. 15% to 20% of the sample rests with the top ten. The sequence derives from a woman in her fifties or sixties in good health. In this chain, TRBV27 is recombined with TRBJ1-5; TRBD1 is possibly the D segment (6 matching bases). What was sequenced was blood. The CDR3 in this case is CASSLRGASNQPQHF. The nucleotides read TGTGCCAGCAGTTTACGGGGGGCGAGCAATCAGCCCCAGCATTTT.